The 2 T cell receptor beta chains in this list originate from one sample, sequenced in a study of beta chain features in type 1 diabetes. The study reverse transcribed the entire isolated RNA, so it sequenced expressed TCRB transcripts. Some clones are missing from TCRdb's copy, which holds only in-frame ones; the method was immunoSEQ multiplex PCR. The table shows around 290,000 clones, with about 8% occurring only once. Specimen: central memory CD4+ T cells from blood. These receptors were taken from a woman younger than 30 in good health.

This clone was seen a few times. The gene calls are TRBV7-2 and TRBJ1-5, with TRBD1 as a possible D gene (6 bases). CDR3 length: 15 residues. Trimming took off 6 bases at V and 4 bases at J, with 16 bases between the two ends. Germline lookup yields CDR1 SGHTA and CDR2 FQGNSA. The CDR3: CASSSGLRGNQPQHF. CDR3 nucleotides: TGTGCCAGCAGTTCAGGCCTGAGGGGGAATCAGCCCCAGCATTTT.

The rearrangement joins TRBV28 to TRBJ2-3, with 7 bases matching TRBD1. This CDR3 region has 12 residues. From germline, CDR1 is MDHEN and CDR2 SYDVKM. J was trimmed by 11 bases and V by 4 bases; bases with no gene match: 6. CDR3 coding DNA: TGTGCCAGCAGTTCACAGGGGCTCTGGCAGTATTTT. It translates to CASSSQGLWQYF.